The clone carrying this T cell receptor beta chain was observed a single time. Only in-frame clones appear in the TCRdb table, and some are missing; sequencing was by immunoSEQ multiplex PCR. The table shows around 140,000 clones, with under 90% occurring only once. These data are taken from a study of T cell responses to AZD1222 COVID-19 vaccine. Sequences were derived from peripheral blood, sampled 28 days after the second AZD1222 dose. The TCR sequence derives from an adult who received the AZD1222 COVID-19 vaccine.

The CDR3 nucleotides read TGTGCCAGCAGCGCAGCCTTCTCTGGGGCCAACGTCCTGACTTTC. Amino acids: CASSAAFSGANVLTF. V and J are TRBV11-1 and TRBJ2-6; D is undetermined. The CDR3 loop spans 15 amino acids. Germline CDR1 SGHAT, CDR2 FQDESV (reference sequence). V lost 5 bases and J 0 bases, leaving 8 bases between the germline ends.